The clone carrying this TCR beta chain appeared a few times. Its antigen is undetermined. Researchers built TCR beta libraries using quantitative 5'-RACE with molecular barcodes. TCRdb processed the 5' RACE reads anew with MiXCR; each CDR3 protein has one entry. The sample has about 840,000 distinct CDR3 sequences; about 10% are singletons. The data were taken from a study of CD8 T cells in ankylosing spondylitis. Notes on the study in general: Seemingly characteristic of ankylosing spondylitis blood was a TCR beta motif consisting of under ten highly homologous variants. Disease-linked clones were found to be CD8+ and relatively rare in peripheral blood.

From germline, CDR1 is SEHNR and CDR2 FQNEAQ (reference sequence). Trimming cost V 5 bases and J 8 bases; bases outside gene matches: 12. The CDR3 runs to 17 residues. This sequence originates from a male donor with ankylosing spondylitis. Sample: blood, either unsorted or a sorted T cell fraction (not recorded which). The V call is TRBV7-9, the J call TRBJ2-1; 13 bases fit TRBD2. The CDR3 DNA is TGTGCCAGCAGCCGCCGGACTAGCGGGGGAACTGAGGATGAGCAGTTCTTC. It codes for CASSRRTSGGTEDEQFF.